This T cell receptor (beta chain) was sequenced during a study of blood T cell repertoires in COVID-19. Study overall: The study drew acute and convalescent COVID-19 samples from the United States, Italy and Spain. Sources were T cells, B-cell-depleted T cells, or PBMCs; the material itself was cDNA or gDNA.

TCRdb keeps only in-frame clones here, not all; method: immunoSEQ multiplex PCR. The top ten hold approximately 6.6% of the sample, which has about 120,000 clones, roughly 85% seen once. This clone was picked up a small number of times. The germline V and J ends were trimmed by 4 bases and 0 bases, with 22 bases remaining between them. From germline, CDR1 is SQVTM and CDR2 ANQGSEA. This CDR3 is 18 amino acids long. The chain joins TRBV29-1 to TRBJ1-5; D remains ambiguous. The sample was peripheral blood. This receptor was obtained from a man older than 75 with active or convalescent COVID-19. The DNA for the CDR3 is TGCAGCGTTGGAGCGTCCTATCTCACCGAGAATAGCAATCAGCCCCAGCATTTT. It yields the protein CSVGASYLTENSNQPQHF.